This is a list of T cell receptor beta chains from one sample in a study of blood T cell repertoires in COVID-19. This table comes from immunoSEQ multiplex PCR, and its TCRdb copy is limited to in-frame clones, with some not included. The profile shows 400,000 to 450,000 clones, 90% of them singletons. Sequenced material: PBMCs or T cells enriched from blood (not recorded which). The receptors here all came from a man in his late teens or twenties who had recovered from COVID-19. Each CDR3 is given with its conserved first and last residue. A D gene is named only where the DNA matches it firmly.

V gene,J gene,D gene,CDR3 protein,CDR3 DNA
TRBV7-3,TRBJ2-1,-,CASSSTNDNEQFF,TGTGCCAGCAGCTCCACTAATGACAATGAGCAGTTCTTC
TRBV7-9,TRBJ1-2,-,CASSLFAGVDGYTF,TGTGCCAGCAGCTTGTTTGCAGGCGTGGATGGCTACACCTTC
TRBV7-9,TRBJ2-5,-,CASSLTGHQETQYF,TGTGCCAGCAGCCTAACGGGTCACCAAGAGACCCAGTACTTC
TRBV6-2/TRBV6-3,TRBJ2-1,TRBD2,CASSYGTSGGVYEQFF,TGTGCCAGCAGTTACGGGACTAGCGGGGGGGTGTATGAGCAGTTCTTC
TRBV2,TRBJ1-4,-,CASRGGGGKLFF,TGTGCCAGCAGGGGGGGAGGTGGAAAACTGTTTTTT
TRBV5-1,TRBJ1-2,TRBD1,CASSLQGDGYTF,TGCGCCAGCAGCCTGCAGGGGGACGGCTACACCTTC
TRBV2,TRBJ1-4,-,CASRRNLEKLFF,TGTGCCAGCAGGCGCAATCTTGAAAAACTGTTTTTT
TRBV5-6,TRBJ2-1,-,CASSLTRGGHSYNEQFF,TGTGCCAGCAGCTTGACCCGAGGCGGGCATTCCTACAATGAGCAGTTCTTC
TRBV11-2,TRBJ1-1,TRBD1,CASQQGGNTEAFF,TGTGCCAGCCAGCAGGGGGGGAACACTGAAGCTTTCTTT
TRBV27,TRBJ2-1,TRBD2,CASSPLAGAYNEQFF,TGTGCCAGCAGTCCGCTAGCGGGGGCCTACAATGAGCAGTTCTTC
TRBV6-1,TRBJ1-2,-,CASSEVTGYYGYTF,TGTGCCAGCAGTGAAGTTACGGGATACTATGGCTACACCTTC
TRBV27,TRBJ1-3,-,CASSLRGGNTIYF,TGTGCCAGCAGTTTAAGGGGAGGAAACACCATATATTTT
TRBV30,TRBJ2-1,-,CAWSRDVNNEQFF,TGTGCCTGGAGTCGAGATGTTAACAATGAGCAGTTCTTC
TRBV2,TRBJ2-2,-,CASTLARNTGELFF,TGTGCCAGCACCCTAGCCAGAAACACCGGGGAGCTGTTTTTT
TRBV2,TRBJ1-3,-,CASSAEVSGNTIYF,TGTGCCAGCAGTGCAGAGGTCTCTGGAAACACCATATATTTT
TRBV19,TRBJ2-7,TRBD2,CASSQTSGEQYF,TGTGCCAGTAGCCAGACTAGCGGCGAGCAGTACTTC